This record covers a single T cell receptor (beta chain). Profiled with immunoSEQ multiplex PCR; TCRdb holds only in-frame clones, not every one. The data show 120,000 or so clones, around nine tenths seen once. This sample is drawn from a study of T cell responses to AZD1222 COVID-19 vaccine. Trimming pared 8 bases from V and 2 bases from J, leaving 13 bases between. Germline CDR1 reads SGHAT; CDR2 reads FQNNGV. This CDR3 region has 13 residues. This specimen consisted of peripheral blood, obtained on day 0 of MenACWY control vaccination. This TCR was recovered from an adult in good health. This chain connects TRBV11-2 to TRBJ2-7, with unresolved D. The CDR3 nucleotides read TGTGCCAGCTTCGAGTCCTCTACCTACGAGCAGTACTTC. Translated, it gives CASFESSTYEQYF.